The present entry profiles one T cell receptor beta chain with its context. These data are taken from a study of low-dose radiotherapy and immunotherapy resistance in tumors. As for the study in general: Each two-week cycle included intravenous cyclophosphamide 200 mg/m2, given one day before radiation and immunotherapy.

cDNA synthesis used a TRAV/TRBV-specific primer set for both chains. The authors amplified TCRs for 20 PCR cycles with a constant-region primer and a V-primer adapter. MiXCR, applied by TCRdb to the reads, yields one record per CDR3 protein. The sample yields roughly 90,000 distinct CDR3 sequences, approximately 22% seen once. Documented time point: after trial treatment. As to treatment: LDRT plus nivolumab, ipilimumab, low-dose cyclophosphamide and aspirin (RACIN trial). Ipilimumab, nivolumab, aspirin, low-dose cyclophosphamide and low-dose radiotherapy were administered to donors. The CDR3 runs to 13 residues. Per the germline V gene, CDR1 is DFQATT and CDR2 is SNEGSKA (reference sequence).

Sample: PBMCs, taken after low-dose radiotherapy plus immunotherapy. The origin of this receptor is a female donor with ovarian cancer. The genes are TRBV20-1 and TRBJ1-2; 11 positions match TRBD1. The DNA of the CDR3 is TGCAGCACCAGGAGGACAGGGGGCCATGGCTACACCTTC. Translation: CSTRRTGGHGYTF.